A selection of T cell receptor beta chains follows, all from one sample in a study of glioma-infiltrating T cells after dendritic cell vaccination. Only in-frame clones appear in the TCRdb table, and some are missing; sequencing was by immunoSEQ multiplex PCR. The sample carries about 92,000 clones, under 90% recorded once. Sample: blood, taken before dendritic cell vaccination. The receptors were gathered from a human donor with glioblastoma. The CDR3 runs from the conserved cysteine through the conserved F or W. A D gene is named only where the DNA matches it firmly. The size entry is marked missing in some rows and otherwise reads once, few, many or a size class.

clone size	V gene	J gene	D gene	CDR3 DNA	CDR3 protein
-	TRBV18	TRBJ1-2	-	TGTGCCAGCTCCCCATTTCGGACAGCAGACGATGGCTACACCTTC	CASSPFRTADDGYTF
-	TRBV9	TRBJ2-1	TRBD2	TGTGCCAGCAGCGTAGATCCGACTAGCGGCCTCTACAATGAGCAGTTCTTC	CASSVDPTSGLYNEQFF
-	TRBV27	TRBJ1-2	TRBD1	TGTGCCAGCGGACCCGGGACAGGGATAGAAGGCTACACCTTC	CASGPGTGIEGYTF
-	TRBV7-3	TRBJ1-1	TRBD1	TGTGCCAGCAGTCAACAGGGGGCGCAGACTAATGAAGCTTTCTTT	CASSQQGAQTNEAFF
few	TRBV7-9	TRBJ1-4	-	TGTGCCAGCAGCTTAGCCGGAGGGGCAACTAATGAAAAACTGTTTTTT	CASSLAGGATNEKLFF
-	TRBV4-1	TRBJ2-5	-	TGCGCCAGCAGCCAAGTTGGAGGGGTTGGACGGGACCCTCGGGAGACCCAGTACTTC	CASSQVGGVGRDPRETQYF
-	TRBV19	TRBJ1-1	TRBD1	TGTGCCAGTAGTACCGGGACAGCTCGTGACACTGAAGCTTTCTTT	CASSTGTARDTEAFF
-	TRBV11-1	TRBJ2-7	TRBD2	TGTGCCAGCAGCCATGGGAGACTAGCGGTCTACGAGCAGTACTTC	CASSHGRLAVYEQYF
-	TRBV5-1	TRBJ2-2	TRBD1	TGCGCCAGCAGCCAACTGACAGGGGCAAGGTCCGGGGAGCTGTTTTTT	CASSQLTGARSGELFF
-	TRBV5-1	TRBJ1-6	-	TGCGCCAGCAGCTCGGGAGTTTCACCCCTCCACTTT	CASSSGVSPLHF
once	TRBV27	TRBJ2-1	-	TGTGCCAGCAGTTTATCTGATCGGGTGCCCTCCTACAATGAGCAGTTCTTC	CASSLSDRVPSYNEQFF
-	TRBV2	TRBJ2-7	-	TGTGCCAGCTGGACACCCAGTTGGGACTACGAGCAGTACTTC	CASWTPSWDYEQYF
-	TRBV30	TRBJ1-1	TRBD1	TGTGCCTGGAGTGCCCCACACAGGGGACAGCTTGAAGCTTTCTTT	CAWSAPHRGQLEAFF
-	TRBV2	TRBJ2-1	TRBD2	TGTGCCAGCACGACTAGCGGGAGGAATGAGCAGTTCTTC	CASTTSGRNEQFF
-	TRBV5-1	TRBJ2-1	TRBD1	TGCGCCAGCAGCTTGGGGGACAGATACAATGAGCAGTTCTTC	CASSLGDRYNEQFF
-	TRBV27	TRBJ2-1	TRBD2	TGTGCCAGCACCTTCCTAGCGGGGGGGCCTCGTGAGCAGTTCTTC	CASTFLAGGPREQFF
-	TRBV5-1	TRBJ2-1	-	TGCGCCAGCAGCTTGGTGGTTGGGAGCTCCTACAATGAGCAGTTCTTC	CASSLVVGSSYNEQFF
-	TRBV27	TRBJ1-4	-	TGTGCCAGCGGCCCCGCCTGGGAGAATGAAAAACTGTTTTTT	CASGPAWENEKLFF
-	TRBV19	TRBJ2-3	TRBD2	TGTGCCAGTAGTAGCGGGAGGATAGGGGACCCGACCGGGCTTAGCACAGATACGCAGTATTTT	CASSSGRIGDPTGLSTDTQYF
-	TRBV19	TRBJ1-6	-	TGTGCCAGTAGTAATCGGGGGAGATTATCATATAATTCACCCCTCCACTTT	CASSNRGRLSYNSPLHF
-	TRBV27	TRBJ2-5	-	TGTGCCACCGCCGGATCGAGGGAGACCCAGTACTTC	CATAGSRETQYF
few	TRBV19	TRBJ2-1	-	TGTGCCAGTAGTCCCAACAGGTACAATGAGCAGTTCTTC	CASSPNRYNEQFF
-	TRBV9	TRBJ2-1	TRBD1	TGTGCCAGCAGCGTACGAGACAGGGTCAATGAGCAGTTCTTC	CASSVRDRVNEQFF
-	TRBV4-1	TRBJ1-3	-	TGCGCCAGCAGCCAAGATCGGACACCTGGAAACACCATATATTTT	CASSQDRTPGNTIYF
few	TRBV9	TRBJ2-2	TRBD2	TGTGCCAGCAGCCGCGGGGGAACCGGGGAGCTGTTTTTT	CASSRGGTGELFF
-	TRBV27	TRBJ2-7	TRBD2	TGTGCCAGCAGTTTATCCGGACTAGCGGGAGGGCCGAGATACGAGCAGTACTTC	CASSLSGLAGGPRYEQYF
-	TRBV15	TRBJ2-5	-	TGTGCCACCAGCAGAGGATGGGGGCAACGGGAGACCCAGTACTTC	CATSRGWGQRETQYF
-	TRBV28	TRBJ2-7	TRBD1	TGTGCCAGCAGTTTATTGGGGACAGGGGCCTACGAGCAGTACTTC	CASSLLGTGAYEQYF
once	TRBV15	TRBJ2-4	-	TGTGCCACCAGCAGGTCAGGGTTTGAGACTGCCAAAAACATTCAGTACTTC	CATSRSGFETAKNIQYF
-	TRBV14	TRBJ1-1	TRBD1	TGTGCCAGCAGCCAATCTTGGACAGGGACAAGAACTGAAGCTTTCTTT	CASSQSWTGTRTEAFF
once	TRBV29-1	TRBJ2-5	-	TGCAGCGTTGTATTGGGTAGCGGCAATGTGGAGACCCAGTACTTC	CSVVLGSGNVETQYF
-	TRBV6-1	TRBJ2-5	-	TGTGCCAGCAGTGAGGACTACCGAGTAACTACCCAGTACTTC	CASSEDYRVTTQYF
-	TRBV7-3	TRBJ2-2	-	TGTGCCAGCAGCCTGACTCTCGGCCAGCTGTTTTTT	CASSLTLGQLFF
-	TRBV5-8	TRBJ2-7	TRBD2	TGTGCCAGCAGCCCCTGGACTAGCGGTCCCTCCTACGAGCAGTACTTC	CASSPWTSGPSYEQYF
-	TRBV6-6	TRBJ2-1	TRBD1	TGTGCCAGCAGCCGACAGGGCGGTTACTACAATGAGCAGTTCTTC	CASSRQGGYYNEQFF
once	TRBV18	TRBJ1-2	-	TGTGCCAGCTCACTTACCGGGACAACGGACCGCCGGCGTCGTGGCTACACCTTC	CASSLTGTTDRRRRGYTF
-	TRBV7-2	TRBJ2-2	-	TGTGCCAGCAGCGCCTCTCGGGGGTTCGCCGGGGAGCTGTTTTTT	CASSASRGFAGELFF
once	TRBV6-1	TRBJ2-1	TRBD2	TGTGCCAGCAGTAGCGGGGGCTCCTACAATGAGCAGTTCTTC	CASSSGGSYNEQFF
-	TRBV29-1	TRBJ2-1	TRBD2	TGCAGCGCCTTGGGGAGGGTCACCCCCTACAATGAGCAGTTCTTC	CSALGRVTPYNEQFF
-	TRBV5-1	TRBJ2-5	TRBD1	TGCGCCAGCAGCTTGGGGACAGGGGTTGAAGAGACCCAGTACTTC	CASSLGTGVEETQYF
few	TRBV11-2	TRBJ2-7	TRBD1	TGTGCCAGCAGCTTGGGGACAGGGGGCCTGGGCTCCTACGAGCAGTACTTC	CASSLGTGGLGSYEQYF
-	TRBV5-6	TRBJ2-5	-	TGTGCCAGCAGCGAGGCGGTAGTTCAAGAGACCCAGTACTTC	CASSEAVVQETQYF
-	TRBV9	TRBJ1-6	-	TGTGCCAGCAGTCTCTATAACTCCAGGGAAATCAATTCACCCCTCCACTTT	CASSLYNSREINSPLHF
-	TRBV5-4	TRBJ2-3	-	TGTGCCAGCAGCTTGAGCGGTTCCCCCGAAGATACGCAGTATTTT	CASSLSGSPEDTQYF
-	TRBV25-1	TRBJ2-7	TRBD1	TGTGCCAGCAGTGACTCGGGACAGGGTGTCTACGAGCAGTACTTC	CASSDSGQGVYEQYF
-	TRBV5-1	TRBJ1-2	TRBD1	TGCGCCAGCCGCCGAGGGACAGGGGGAGATATAAACTATGGCTACACCTTC	CASRRGTGGDINYGYTF
-	TRBV6-5	TRBJ2-1	-	TGTGCCAGCAGTTACTCAGCAGGAAATGAGCAGTTCTTC	CASSYSAGNEQFF